This is a list of T cell receptor beta chains from one sample in a study of T-cell memory formation after mild COVID-19. TCRdb ran MiXCR on the 5' RACE reads and lists one entry per CDR3 protein. The data hold hundreds of thousands of distinct CDR3 sequences, with roughly 8.2% observed a single time. Source material: PBMCs or a T cell subset sorted from them (not recorded which). All receptors come from a man aged 18 to 30 who had mild COVID-19 (a few samples of this study predate the infection). Cell type and time point are not known. CDR3s include the opening cysteine and the closing phenylalanine or tryptophan. Each record gives: J gene, D gene, clone size, V gene, CDR3 DNA, CDR3 protein. A D gene is named only where the DNA matches it firmly. Clone sizes are given selectively: once, few, many, or a class where the clone is expanded.

>TRBJ2-7|TRBD2|many|TRBV5-1
TGCGCCAGCAGCTTCGCGGGGGTTTCCTACGAGCAGTACTTC
CASSFAGVSYEQYF
>TRBJ1-6|TRBD1|few|TRBV2
TGTGCCAGCAGTGGGGGACAGGGTGGATCACCCCTCCACTTT
CASSGGQGGSPLHF
>TRBJ2-3|-|few|TRBV5-1
TGCGCCAGCAGCTTGGAAGGGCCGCGCACAGATACGCAGTATTTT
CASSLEGPRTDTQYF
>TRBJ2-1|TRBD2|many|TRBV20-1
TGCAGTGCTGATGATCCGGGACTAGCAGACAATGAGCAGTTCTTC
CSADDPGLADNEQFF
>TRBJ2-3|TRBD2|-|TRBV27
TGTGCCAGCAGCCAATGGGATGCGGGGGGGCATAAAGATACGCAGTATTTT
CASSQWDAGGHKDTQYF
>TRBJ1-2|-|many|TRBV6-5
TGTGCCAGCAGTTCAACAGGGAGATATGGCTACACCTTC
CASSSTGRYGYTF
>TRBJ2-3|-|-|TRBV20-1
TGCAGTGCGAGACCGCTAGAGGGACCAGATACGCAGTATTTT
CSARPLEGPDTQYF
>TRBJ2-1|TRBD2|-|TRBV4-3
TGCGCCAGCAGCCAAGAGACTAGCGGGGGACCTGGGAATGAGCAGTTCTTC
CASSQETSGGPGNEQFF
>TRBJ2-1|TRBD1|many|TRBV7-2
TGTGCCAGCAGCCGACAGACAGGGATGTTTGAGCAGTTCTTC
CASSRQTGMFEQFF
>TRBJ2-1|TRBD1|many|TRBV9
TGTGCCAGCAGCGTAACCAATGACAGGGATAATGAGCAGTTCTTC
CASSVTNDRDNEQFF
>TRBJ2-2|-|many|TRBV20-1
TGCAGTGCTAGAGATCCGCAGGGTAGCGGGGAGCTGTTTTTT
CSARDPQGSGELFF